This T cell receptor (beta chain) was retrieved from a study of blood T cell repertoires in COVID-19. At the level of the study: T cells, B-cell-depleted T cells, or PBMCs provided the cDNA or gDNA that served as material.

The length of the CDR3 is 15 residues. The V gene end was trimmed by 9 bases and the J gene end by 2 bases; junction bases not matched to a gene: 11. Germline V lookup: CDR1 SNHLY, CDR2 FYNNEI. In the original processing: Estimates of nucleated cell counts were drawn from the amplification of reference gene primers. Sequenced by immunoSEQ multiplex PCR; TCRdb stores in-frame clones only, minus some. From that table come the V and J calls and clone size; the DNA was used to work out D and trimming. The sample shows fewer than 250,000 clones, around 90% of them seen only once. The sequenced material came from peripheral blood. The genes are TRBV2 and TRBJ1-2; 8 bases are shared with TRBD1. The sequence was collected from a man aged 25-40 years with COVID-19, enrolled during active disease. The CDR3 region is CASYRTGKENYGYTF. In DNA form, the CDR3 reads TGTGCCAGTTATAGGACAGGGAAAGAAAACTATGGCTACACCTTC.